Listed here are 25 T cell receptor beta chains from one sample, sequenced in a study of regulatory T cells in long-lasting Graves disease. Construction of the TCR beta libraries employed iRepertoire HTBI primers in conjunction with Arm-PCR of CDR3 regions. TCRdb processed the multiplex PCR reads anew with MiXCR; each CDR3 protein has one entry. The sample consists of roughly 420,000 distinct CDR3 sequences, approximately 16% of them appearing once. Specified time point: newly diagnosed GD, antithyroid drugs for less than 3 months. The TCR library was prepared using RNA isolated from PBMCs. These data were likewise used in another study, on T cells in Graves' hyperthyroidism and ophthalmopathy.

Material: peripheral blood mononuclear cells (PBMCs), obtained at new diagnosis, from a patient treated with antithyroid drugs. The receptors were sampled from a woman aged 18-29 years with Graves disease.

With regard to this clonotype: A much larger clone sits a single nucleotide away, making a read error possible. The genes are TRBV20-1 and TRBJ2-5; D is perhaps TRBD2 (6 bases). Germline CDR1 DFQATT, CDR2 SNEGSKA (reference sequence). This CDR3 spans 11 amino acids. V lost 5 bases, J lost 3 bases, and 7 bases lay in between. The CDR3 protein is CSALAEETQYF. The CDR3 nucleotides are TGCAGTGCTTTAGCGGAAGAGACCCAGTACTTC.

This clonotype was observed many times. The V call is TRBV7-3, the J call TRBJ2-1; 9 bases fit TRBD2. The CDR3 has 15 residues. The ends lost 1 base at V and 8 bases at J; junction bases unmatched: 6. Germline V lookup: CDR1 SGHTA, CDR2 FQGTGA. The DNA for the CDR3 is TGTGCCAGCAGCTTAATCCCCGGGACTAGCTATGAGCAGTTCTTC. Translation gives CASSLIPGTSYEQFF.

V is TRBV19 and J is TRBJ2-5; tentatively, D is TRBD1 (6 bases). Trimming cost V 3 bases and J 5 bases, with 28 bases left between them. The CDR3 runs 19 residues. The germline CDR1 and CDR2 sequences are LNHDA and SQIVND (reference sequence). The CDR3 region is CASSIGQGHGAPFMETQYF. Here the CDR3 DNA reads TGTGCCAGTAGTATCGGTCAGGGGCATGGGGCCCCTTTCATGGAGACCCAGTACTTC.

In its sample, this clonotype was seen a few times. V usage is TRBV7-9 and J usage is TRBJ1-6; D remains ambiguous. Trimming removed 1 base at V and 8 bases at J, with 9 bases between. The CDR3 spans 14 residues. CDR1 is SEHNR and CDR2 is FQNEAQ in the germline V gene (reference sequence). The CDR3 loop is CASSLGSGDSPLHF. The CDR3 nucleotides are TGTGCCAGCAGCTTAGGTTCCGGGGATTCACCCCTCCACTTT.

The V and J genes are TRBV28 and TRBJ2-1; 10 bases agree with TRBD2. The CDR3 totals 15 residues. V shed 2 bases and J 8 bases; nucleotides not matched to a gene: 6. Germline CDR1 is MDHEN and CDR2 is SYDVKM. The CDR3 DNA reads TGTGCCAGCAGTTTACTAGCGGGAGCCCCCCATGAGCAGTTCTTC. The encoded protein is CASSLLAGAPHEQFF.

This clonotype has a count of ten or more. The V and J genes are TRBV6-1 and TRBJ2-3; D assignment may be TRBD1 or TRBD2 (5 bases each). This CDR3 is built from 15 residues. Looked up from germline, CDR1 is MNHNS and CDR2 is SASEGT. The V end was cut by 5 bases, the J end by 1 base, with 13 bases between. The CDR3 nucleotides are TGTGCCAGCAGTCACGGTAGAGGGGGCACAGATACGCAGTATTTT. This codes for CASSHGRGGTDTQYF.

This chain joins TRBV27 and TRBJ2-7, with D possibly called TRBD1 or TRBD2 (5 bases each). Trimming removed 5 bases from V and 3 bases from J, with 17 bases in between. Germline CDR1 reads MNHEY; CDR2 reads SMNVEV (reference sequence). This CDR3 region has 15 residues. As DNA, the CDR3 is TGTGCCAGCAGTGCAGTAGGGGAGCAATTCTACGAGCAGTACTTC. It specifies CASSAVGEQFYEQYF.

This clonotype was seen more than once but under ten times. The rearrangement links TRBV20-1 to TRBJ2-7; 8 nucleotides align to TRBD1. Per germline, CDR1 DFQATT and CDR2 SNEGSKA (reference sequence). The CDR3 totals 13 residues. CDR3 residues: CRAIGTGPYEQYF. The CDR3 coding sequence is TGCAGGGCAATCGGGACAGGTCCCTACGAGCAGTACTTC.

The V call is TRBV4-1, the J call TRBJ1-1, with D possibly TRBD1 on 5 matching bases. This CDR3 contains 17 residues. V lost 0 bases, J lost 5 bases, and 19 bases lay in between. Germline CDR1 MGHRA, CDR2 YSYEKL. The CDR3 nucleotides read TGCGCCAGCAGCCAAGATGGGGCAGGGCAGTCGAATACTGAAGCTTTCTTT. This gives the protein CASSQDGAGQSNTEAFF.

This clonotype was observed at least ten times. The J gene is TRBJ2-3, the V gene TRBV11-1; D is unresolved. CDR3 length equals 15 residues. Germline V gene sequence: CDR1 SGHAT, CDR2 FQDESV (reference sequence). With 0 bases removed from V and 2 bases from J, the gap between germline ends came to 9 bases. The CDR3 nucleotides are TGTGCCAGCAGCTTAGCGGGTCCCGACACAGATACGCAGTATTTT. Its protein is CASSLAGPDTDTQYF. The full variable domain, in which reference TRBV11-1 and TRBJ2-3 provide the parts outside the CDR3, is EAEVAQSPRYKITEKSQAVAFWCDPISGHATLYWYRQILGQGPELLVQFQDESVVDDSQLPKDRFSAERLKGVDSTLKIQPAELGDSAMYLCASSLAGPDTDTQYFGPGTRLTVL.

The J gene is TRBJ1-2, the V gene TRBV6-2 or TRBV6-3; 8 positions agree with TRBD1. With 6 bases clipped from V and 1 base from J, the junction kept 10 bases outside the gene matches. CDR1 is MNHEY, CDR2 SVGEGT, per germline. The CDR3 is 16 amino acids. The chain's CDR3 is CASSPPPDRDNYGYTF. The CDR3 region has the DNA TGTGCCAGCAGCCCACCCCCGGACAGGGATAACTATGGCTACACCTTC.

This clonotype was seen at least ten times. A far larger clone is off by one base, so a read error is likely. The rearrangement joins TRBV7-9 to TRBJ2-1, with D possibly being TRBD1 or TRBD2 (5 bases each). Trimming took off 5 bases at V and 8 bases at J, with 7 bases between the two ends. Germline CDR1 SEHNR, CDR2 FQNEAQ (reference sequence). This CDR3 comprises 11 residues. CDR3 in DNA: TGTGCCAGCAGCCCGGGGCATGAGCAGTTCTTC. Translation: CASSPGHEQFF.

Comment on this clonotype: A much larger clone sits a single nucleotide away, making a read error possible. The rearrangement uses TRBV5-5 and TRBJ2-1; D call uncertain. Germline-derived CDR1 and CDR2 are SGHKS and YYEKEE (reference sequence). This CDR3 is built from 13 residues. Deletions cut 1 base from V and 10 bases from J, with 12 bases between. CDR3 amino acids: CASSLWSAYEQFF. CDR3 coding DNA: TGTGCCAGCAGCTTGTGGTCTGCCTACGAGCAGTTCTTC.

Remarks on this clonotype: Since a much larger clone is just one base distant, this may be a read error. V usage is TRBV6-2 or TRBV6-3 and J usage is TRBJ2-2; D might be TRBD1 or TRBD2, each matching 5 bases. The germline CDR1 and CDR2 sequences are MNHEY and SVGEGT. CDR3 length: 15 residues. The CDR3 sequence: CVSSSRGANTGELFF. The CDR3 DNA sequence: TGTGTCAGCAGCTCCCGGGGCGCGAACACCGGGGAGCTGTTTTTT.

The V call is TRBV5-4, the J call TRBJ2-3, with TRBD2 matching over 7 bases. This CDR3 has 16 residues. Germline CDR1 is SGHNT and CDR2 is YYREEE (reference sequence). Trimming cost V 0 bases and J 1 base; bases outside gene matches: 5. The CDR3 coding sequence is TGTGCCAGCAGCTTGGAGGTGGGAGGGGGCACAGATACGCAGTATTTT. Its protein product is CASSLEVGGGTDTQYF.

This clonotype was counted many times. The chain recombines TRBV28 with TRBJ2-3; D call uncertain. This CDR3 comprises 13 residues. The germline gives CDR1 MDHEN, CDR2 SYDVKM. V shed 2 bases and J shed 5 bases, with 8 bases lying between them. This chain's CDR3 is CASSLSPLDTQYF. Written as DNA, the CDR3 is TGTGCCAGCAGTTTAAGCCCCTTAGATACGCAGTATTTT.

The chain has TRBV27 and TRBJ2-2; D uncertain. The CDR3 runs 15 residues. Germline-derived CDR1 and CDR2 are MNHEY and SMNVEV (reference sequence). The V end was cut by 3 bases, the J end by 0 bases, with 8 bases between. DNA for the CDR3: TGTGCCAGCAGTTTTCACGCCGCGAACACCGGGGAGCTGTTTTTT. This encodes CASSFHAANTGELFF.

This clonotype has just a few counts. The chain carries TRBV24-1 and TRBJ1-5, with TRBD1 as a possible D gene (6 bases). V lost 7 bases and J lost 3, with 15 bases in between. The CDR3 length is 15 residues. Germline loops: CDR1 KGHDR, CDR2 SFDVKD. Written as DNA, the CDR3 is TGTGCCACCAGCCGGGGGGGGACAAACAATCAGCCCCAGCATTTT. The encoded protein is CATSRGGTNNQPQHF.

The chain uses TRBV7-6 and TRBJ2-7, with TRBD1 as a possible D gene (6 bases). Germline V CDR1 and CDR2: SGHVS, FNYEAQ. The V gene lost 9 bases and the J gene lost 1 base, with 13 bases spanning the gap. The CDR3 spans 13 residues. CDR3 sequence: CASALGQSYEQYF. As DNA, the CDR3 is TGTGCCAGTGCCCTCGGACAGTCCTACGAGCAGTACTTC.

This clonotype appeared many times. V usage is TRBV27 and J usage is TRBJ2-5, with a weak D call TRBD2 (7 bases). V was trimmed by 3 bases and J by 4 bases, leaving 12 bases between them. This CDR3 spans 14 amino acids. The germline gives CDR1 MNHEY, CDR2 SMNVEV (reference sequence). The CDR3 loop reads CASSFQGRGETQYF. The DNA of the CDR3 is TGTGCCAGCAGTTTCCAGGGGAGGGGAGAGACCCAGTACTTC.

This clonotype was recorded a few times. The CDR3 sequence: CASSTKSRGTEAFF. CDR3 DNA sequence: TGTGCCAGCAGTACTAAATCCCGAGGCACTGAAGCTTTCTTT. The genes are TRBV7-9 and TRBJ1-1; no firm D call. The CDR3 has 14 residues. V lost 6 bases, J lost 4 bases, and 15 bases lay in between. Germline V lookup: CDR1 SEHNR, CDR2 FQNEAQ (reference sequence). Looking up the rest from reference TRBV7-9 and TRBJ1-1 gives the full variable domain: DTGVSQNPRHKITKRGQNVTFRCDPISEHNRLYWYRQTLGQGPEFLTYFQNEAQLEKSRLLSDRFSAERPKGSFSTLEIQRTEQGDSAMYLCASSTKSRGTEAFFGQGTRLTVV.

This clonotype was seen ten or more times. CDR3: CASSYSGRSYGYTF. The CDR3 nucleotides are TGTGCCAGCAGTTACTCTGGACGGAGCTATGGCTACACCTTC. The chain uses TRBV6-5 and TRBJ1-2; D is unresolved. V lost 0 bases, J lost 4 bases, and 9 bases lay in between. This CDR3 has 14 amino acids. CDR1 is MNHEY, CDR2 SVGAGI, per germline.

The gene calls are TRBV6-5 and TRBJ2-4; the D gene is possibly TRBD1 (5 bases). The germline gives CDR1 MNHEY, CDR2 SVGAGI. The CDR3 is 17 residues long. Trimming left V 2 bases short and J 3 bases short, with 17 bases between. The CDR3 coding sequence is TGTGCCAGCAGTTACCATCAGGGTGACAGAAGCAAAAACATTCAGTACTTC. It encodes CASSYHQGDRSKNIQYF.

The chain employs TRBV5-1 and TRBJ1-2, with 12 bases matching TRBD1. The CDR3 extends over 16 amino acids. Germline lookup yields CDR1 SGHRS and CDR2 YFSETQ. With 0 bases clipped from V and 6 bases from J, the junction kept 6 bases outside the gene matches. The CDR3 sequence: CASSLEGQGAFDGYTF. CDR3 nucleotide sequence: TGCGCCAGCAGCTTGGAGGGACAGGGGGCGTTCGATGGCTACACCTTC.

The chain has TRBV12-5 and TRBJ2-3, with 12 bases aligning to TRBD1. The tail of the sequence fits TRBJ2-1 better, so the J call may be wrong. CDR1 is LGHNT, CDR2 FRNRAP, per germline. This CDR3 has 16 amino acids. CDR3 coding DNA: TGTGCTAGTGGTTTGGGGGGACAGGGGGCGGGAAATGAGCAGTTCTTC. Its protein is CASGLGGQGAGNEQFF.